This T cell receptor (beta chain) came from a study of CD8 T cells in ankylosing spondylitis. Whole-study results and caveats: Disease-linked clones reportedly showed significant enrichment in matched ankylosing spondylitis synovial fluid.

This clonotype was picked up a small number of times. Its antigen is undetermined. Trimming left V 1 base short and J 7 bases short, with 4 bases between. The CDR3 is made up of 11 amino acids. Germline assignment: CDR1 SGHAT and CDR2 FQNNGV. TCRdb ran MiXCR on the 5' RACE reads and lists one entry per CDR3 protein. The sample has fewer than 250,000 distinct CDR3 sequences; 32% are singletons. Sequencing was carried out using blood, either unsorted or a sorted T cell fraction (not recorded which). The clonotype was recovered from a male donor with ankylosing spondylitis or in good health (not recorded which). This chain joins TRBV11-2 and TRBJ2-5; D unresolved. The CDR3 DNA follows: TGTGCCAGCAGCTTAGGACTGACCCAGTACTTC. Its translation: CASSLGLTQYF.